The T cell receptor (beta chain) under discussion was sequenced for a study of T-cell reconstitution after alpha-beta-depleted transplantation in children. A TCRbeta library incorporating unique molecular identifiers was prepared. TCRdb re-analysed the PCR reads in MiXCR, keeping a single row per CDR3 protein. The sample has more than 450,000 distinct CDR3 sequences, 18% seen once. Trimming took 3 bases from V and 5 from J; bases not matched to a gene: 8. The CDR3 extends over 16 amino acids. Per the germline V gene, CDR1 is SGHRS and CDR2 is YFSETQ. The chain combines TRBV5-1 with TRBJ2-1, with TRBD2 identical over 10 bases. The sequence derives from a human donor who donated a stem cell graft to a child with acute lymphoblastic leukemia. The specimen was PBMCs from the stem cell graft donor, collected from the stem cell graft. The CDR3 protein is CASSWKETSGDNEQFF. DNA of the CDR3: TGCGCCAGCAGCTGGAAGGAAACTAGCGGGGACAATGAGCAGTTCTTC.